The rows below give T cell receptor beta chains drawn from one sample of a study of blood T cell repertoires in COVID-19. Measured with immunoSEQ multiplex PCR; TCRdb has only the in-frame clones, and not every one. The sample yields 55,000 to 75,000 clones, 82% seen once. Source material: peripheral blood. All receptors come from an elderly man with active COVID-19. Both conserved end residues are part of each CDR3. The D gene is left open where the match is weak. For some rows the clone size is stated as once, few or many, or as a class when expanded; others skip it.

d_call clone_size cdr3_length j_call v_call cdr3_nt cdr3_aa
TRBD1 NA 15 TRBJ1-3 TRBV6-5 TGTGCCAGCAGGGGACAGAGAAACTCTGGAAACACCATATATTTT CASRGQRNSGNTIYF
TRBD1 NA 13 TRBJ1-2 TRBV5-4 TGTGCCAGCAGGCAAACAGGGGACTATGGCTACACCTTC CASRQTGDYGYTF
NA NA 11 TRBJ1-3 TRBV5-1 TGCGCCAGCAGCTTTGGCAACACCATATATTTT CASSFGNTIYF
NA NA 14 TRBJ1-5 TRBV19 TGTGCCAGTAAACTGGAGCAGGGTAATCAGCCCCAGCATTTT CASKLEQGNQPQHF
NA NA 13 TRBJ2-1 TRBV4-3 TGCGCCAGCAGCCAAGATCAAGTGCGTGAGCAGTTCTTC CASSQDQVREQFF
TRBD2 NA 19 TRBJ2-3 TRBV7-8 TGTGCCAGCAGCTTGGGGTTACTAGCGGGCAGTACTAGCACAGATACGCAGTATTTT CASSLGLLAGSTSTDTQYF
NA once 14 TRBJ1-1 TRBV18 TGTGCCAGCTCACCGACAGGCATGAACACTGAAGCTTTCTTT CASSPTGMNTEAFF
TRBD2 NA 18 TRBJ2-3 TRBV5-1 TGCGCCAGCAGCTTGGGTGGACTAGCGGGGGGTTACACAGATACGCAGTATTTT CASSLGGLAGGYTDTQYF
TRBD1 NA 13 TRBJ1-6 TRBV5-4 TGTGCCAGCACCCCAGGGGGCGCGGCACCCCTCCACTTT CASTPGGAAPLHF
NA NA 11 TRBJ1-1 TRBV28 TGTGCCAGCAGCCTCCGGGAGCAAGCTTTCTTT CASSLREQAFF
TRBD1 NA 14 TRBJ2-7 TRBV15 TGTGCCACCAGCAGAAAGGGACAGACCTACGAGCAGTACTTC CATSRKGQTYEQYF
TRBD1 NA 15 TRBJ2-5 TRBV19 TGTGCCAGTAGCGTGGGACAGTACGATTTCGAGACCCAGTACTTC CASSVGQYDFETQYF
NA once 14 TRBJ1-3 TRBV6-5 TGTGCCAGCAGCCCAACAGTCTCTGGAAACACCATATATTTT CASSPTVSGNTIYF
TRBD2 many 15 TRBJ2-1 TRBV5-4 TGTGCCAGCAGCTTCGGGACTAGCGGTAACAATGAGCAGTTCTTC CASSFGTSGNNEQFF
TRBD1 NA 17 TRBJ2-6 TRBV15 TGTGCCACCAGCAGGGGGACAGGGGTCACTGGGGCCAACGTCCTGACTTTC CATSRGTGVTGANVLTF